This paragraph reports one T cell receptor (beta chain). The antigen remains undetermined. The data belong to a study of T cells in localized non-small cell lung cancer. The assay was immunoSEQ multiplex PCR, and TCRdb's table has in-frame clones only and misses some. Of 15,000 to 20,000 clones in the sample, approximately 89% were seen once. CDR3 length equals 13 residues. Trimming removed 4 bases from V and 4 bases from J, with 14 bases in between. Per the germline V gene, CDR1 is SQVTM and CDR2 is ANQGSEA. Study observations and caveats: Clonality of T cells reached its maximum in uninvolved adjacent lung, surpassing tumor.

The sequence was collected from a female donor over 55 with stage III squamous cell lung carcinoma. This chain links TRBV29-1 with TRBJ2-7; maybe TRBD1 (6 bases). Here the sequenced sample was peripheral blood, taken before any cancer treatment. In DNA form, the CDR3 reads TGCAGCGTTGCGGCAGGGGTGGCTTACGAGCAGTACTTC. It codes for CSVAAGVAYEQYF.